This T cell receptor beta chain emerged from a study of cytomegalovirus exposure and HLA in healthy donors. Study in general: Previous work identified around 120 million unique TCR beta sequences from roughly 180 million T cells. Findings of the study overall: Associated with cytomegalovirus, according to the listing, were 150 to 200 TCR beta chains. Earlier analysis yielded a pattern in which most TCR beta V segments were productive about 90% or about 30% of the time.

At the time of sampling, donors were nominally healthy, though unrecorded immune exposures were likely. This clone has just a few counts. Its antigen is unknown. This CDR3 is 15 amino acids long. CDR1 SGHTA and CDR2 FQGNSA come from the germline V gene. V lost 1 base and J 5 bases, leaving 13 bases between the germline ends. Primers: 60 Vbeta forward and 13 Jbeta reverse. TCRdb's table, derived via immunoSEQ multiplex PCR, lists solely in-frame clones and lacks some. This sample carries roughly 190,000 clones, around 82% of them seen once, and the ten largest clones take around 2%. The V gene is TRBV7-2, the J gene TRBJ2-3; D is undetermined. The sequencing sample was made of PBMCs. The sequence was obtained from a man in his late teens or twenties in good health and CMV-seronegative. The CDR3: CASSLVFGSGDTQYF. The DNA of the CDR3 is TGTGCCAGCAGCTTAGTATTCGGGTCGGGAGATACGCAGTATTTT.